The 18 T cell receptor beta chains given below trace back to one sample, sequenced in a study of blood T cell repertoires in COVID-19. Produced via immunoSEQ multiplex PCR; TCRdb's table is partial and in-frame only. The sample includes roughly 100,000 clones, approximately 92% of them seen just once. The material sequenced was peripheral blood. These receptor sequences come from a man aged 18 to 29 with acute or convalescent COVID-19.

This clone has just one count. CDR3 in amino acids: CASSPTSVTGELFF. CDR3 nucleotide sequence: TGTGCCAGCAGCCCAACTAGTGTCACCGGGGAGCTGTTTTTT. This chain connects TRBV7-2 to TRBJ2-2; D may be TRBD2 (5 bases). V was cut by 5 bases and J by 4 bases, with 11 bases left in between. The CDR3 has 14 amino acids. CDR1 SGHTA and CDR2 FQGNSA come from the germline V gene.

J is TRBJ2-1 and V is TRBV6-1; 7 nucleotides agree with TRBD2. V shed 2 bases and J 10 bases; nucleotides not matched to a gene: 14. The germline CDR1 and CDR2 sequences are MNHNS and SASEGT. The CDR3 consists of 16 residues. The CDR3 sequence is CASSEMRAGAPGEQFF. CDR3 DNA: TGTGCCAGCAGTGAAATGCGGGCGGGAGCGCCGGGGGAGCAGTTCTTC.

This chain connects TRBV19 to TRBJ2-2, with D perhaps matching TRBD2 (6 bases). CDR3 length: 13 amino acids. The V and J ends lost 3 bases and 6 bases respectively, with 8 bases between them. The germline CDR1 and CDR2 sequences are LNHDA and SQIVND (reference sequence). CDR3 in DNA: TGTGCCAGTAGTATGTGGGGGGCCGGGGAGCTGTTTTTT. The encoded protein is CASSMWGAGELFF. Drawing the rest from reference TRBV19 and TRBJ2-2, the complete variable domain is DGGITQSPKYLFRKEGQNVTLSCEQNLNHDAMYWYRQDPGQGLRLIYYSQIVNDFQKGDIAEGYSVSREKKESFPLTVTSAQKNPTAFYLCASSMWGAGELFFGEGSRLTVL.

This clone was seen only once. The CDR3 nucleotides are TGTGCCAGTAGCACCAGGGACAGGCGCTATGGCTACACCTTC. Translation gives CASSTRDRRYGYTF. The chain employs TRBV19 and TRBJ1-2, with TRBD1 identical over 8 bases. This CDR3 spans 14 amino acids. Germline V gives CDR1 LNHDA, CDR2 SQIVND (reference sequence). V lost 6 bases, J lost 4 bases, and 7 bases stayed unmatched.

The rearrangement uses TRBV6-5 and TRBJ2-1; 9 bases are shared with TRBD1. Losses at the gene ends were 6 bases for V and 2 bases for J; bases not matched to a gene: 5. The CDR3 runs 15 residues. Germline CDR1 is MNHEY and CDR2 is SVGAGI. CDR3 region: CASRMDRGPYNEQFF. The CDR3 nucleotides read TGTGCCAGCAGGATGGACAGGGGTCCCTACAATGAGCAGTTCTTC.

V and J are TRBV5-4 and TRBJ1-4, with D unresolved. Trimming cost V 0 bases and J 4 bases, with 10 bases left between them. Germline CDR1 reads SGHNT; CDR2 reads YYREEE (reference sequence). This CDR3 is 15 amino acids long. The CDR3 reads CASSLETGYNEKLFF. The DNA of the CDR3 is TGTGCCAGCAGCTTGGAGACTGGCTATAATGAAAAACTGTTTTTT.

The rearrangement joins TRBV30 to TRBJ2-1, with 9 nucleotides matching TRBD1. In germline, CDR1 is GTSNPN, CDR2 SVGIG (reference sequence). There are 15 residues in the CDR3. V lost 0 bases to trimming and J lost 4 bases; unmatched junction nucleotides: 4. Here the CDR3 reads CAWSVGTGTYNEQFF. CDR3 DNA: TGTGCCTGGAGTGTCGGGACAGGGACGTACAATGAGCAGTTCTTC.

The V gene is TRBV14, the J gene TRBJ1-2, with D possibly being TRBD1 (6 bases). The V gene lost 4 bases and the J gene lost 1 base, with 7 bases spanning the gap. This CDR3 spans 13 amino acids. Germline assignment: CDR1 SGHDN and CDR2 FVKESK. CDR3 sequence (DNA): TGTGCCAGCAGCCCACAGGGTAACTATGGCTACACCTTC. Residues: CASSPQGNYGYTF.

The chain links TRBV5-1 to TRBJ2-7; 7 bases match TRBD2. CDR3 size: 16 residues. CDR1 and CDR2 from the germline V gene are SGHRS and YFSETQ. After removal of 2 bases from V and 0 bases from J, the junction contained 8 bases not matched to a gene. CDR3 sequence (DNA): TGCGCCAGCAGCTTTTTGGCGGGAGATTACTCCTACGAGCAGTACTTC. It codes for CASSFLAGDYSYEQYF.

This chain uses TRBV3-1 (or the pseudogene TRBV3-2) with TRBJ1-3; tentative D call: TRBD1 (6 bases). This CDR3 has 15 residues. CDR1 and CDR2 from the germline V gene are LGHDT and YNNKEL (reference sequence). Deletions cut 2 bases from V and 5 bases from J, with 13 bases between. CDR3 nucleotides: TGTGCCAGCAGCCAACCTACAGGGATTCGAAACACCATATATTTT. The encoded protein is CASSQPTGIRNTIYF.

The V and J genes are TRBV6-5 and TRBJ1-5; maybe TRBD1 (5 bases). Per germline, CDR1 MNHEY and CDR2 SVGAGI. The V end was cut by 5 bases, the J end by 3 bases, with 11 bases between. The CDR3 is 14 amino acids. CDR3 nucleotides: TGTGCCAGCAGTACGACAGTCTCCAATCAGCCCCAGCATTTT. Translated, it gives CASSTTVSNQPQHF.

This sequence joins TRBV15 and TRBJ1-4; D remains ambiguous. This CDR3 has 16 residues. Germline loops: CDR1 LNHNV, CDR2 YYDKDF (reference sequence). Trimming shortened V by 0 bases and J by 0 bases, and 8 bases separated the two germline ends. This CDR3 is CATSRESAATNEKLFF. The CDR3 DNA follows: TGTGCCACCAGCAGAGAGTCCGCAGCAACTAATGAAAAACTGTTTTTT.

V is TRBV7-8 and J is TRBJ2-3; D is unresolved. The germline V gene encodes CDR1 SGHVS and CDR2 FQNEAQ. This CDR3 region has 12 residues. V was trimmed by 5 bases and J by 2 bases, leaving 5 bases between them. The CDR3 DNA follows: TGTGCCAGCAGCATATACACAGATACGCAGTATTTT. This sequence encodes CASSIYTDTQYF. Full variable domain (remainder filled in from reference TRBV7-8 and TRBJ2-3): GAGVSQSPRYKVAKRGQDVALRCDPISGHVSLFWYQQALGQGPEFLTYFQNEAQLDKSGLPSDRFFAERPEGSVSTLKIQRTQQEDSAVYLCASSIYTDTQYFGPGTRLTVL.

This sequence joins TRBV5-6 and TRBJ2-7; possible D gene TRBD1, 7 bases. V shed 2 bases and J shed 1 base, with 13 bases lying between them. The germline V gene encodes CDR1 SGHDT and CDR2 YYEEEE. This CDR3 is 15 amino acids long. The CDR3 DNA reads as TGTGCCAGCAGCTTCTACAGGGGAGGTTCCTACGAGCAGTACTTC. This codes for CASSFYRGGSYEQYF.

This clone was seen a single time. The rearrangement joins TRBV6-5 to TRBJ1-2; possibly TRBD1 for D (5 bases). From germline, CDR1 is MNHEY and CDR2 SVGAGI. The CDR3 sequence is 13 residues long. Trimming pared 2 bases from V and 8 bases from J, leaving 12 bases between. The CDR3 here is CASSYGQGTGYTF. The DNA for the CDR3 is TGTGCCAGCAGTTACGGGCAGGGAACAGGCTACACCTTC.

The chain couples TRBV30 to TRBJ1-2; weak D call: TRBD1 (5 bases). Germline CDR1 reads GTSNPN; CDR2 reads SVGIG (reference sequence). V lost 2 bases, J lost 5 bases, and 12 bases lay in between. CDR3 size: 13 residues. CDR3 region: CAWSSGLQYGYTF. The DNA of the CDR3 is TGTGCCTGGAGTTCGGGACTGCAATATGGCTACACCTTC.

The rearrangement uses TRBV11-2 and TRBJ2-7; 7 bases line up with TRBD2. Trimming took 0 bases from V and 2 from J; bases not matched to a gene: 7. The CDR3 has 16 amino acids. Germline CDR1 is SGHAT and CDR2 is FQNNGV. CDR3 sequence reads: CASSLESREGTYEQYF. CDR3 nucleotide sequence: TGTGCCAGCAGCTTAGAAAGTAGGGAGGGAACCTACGAGCAGTACTTC.

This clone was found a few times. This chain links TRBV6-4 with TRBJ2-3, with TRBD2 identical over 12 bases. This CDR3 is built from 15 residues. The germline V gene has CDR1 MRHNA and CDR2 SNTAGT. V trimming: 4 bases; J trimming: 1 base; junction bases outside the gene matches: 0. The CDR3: CASSGTSGGTDTQYF. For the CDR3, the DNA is TGTGCCAGCAGTGGGACTAGCGGGGGCACAGATACGCAGTATTTT.